This passage covers 23 T cell receptor beta chains from one sample sequenced in a study of OX40 agonist ivuxolimab in advanced cancers. The method was immunoSEQ multiplex PCR; TCRdb's version includes in-frame clones alone and lacks a portion of them. The sample shows fewer than 65,000 clones, roughly 82% of them seen only once. The sequencing used CD4+ or CD8+ T cells sorted from blood, collected in a trial of the OX40 agonist ivuxolimab. Source of these receptors: an adult with an advanced solid tumor such as melanoma, head and neck, liver or kidney cancer.

This sequence joins TRBV15 and TRBJ2-1, with TRBD2 matching 13 bases. Germline assignment: CDR1 LNHNV and CDR2 YYDKDF (reference sequence). The CDR3 covers 17 residues. V was pared by 4 bases and J by 6 bases, with 9 bases of the junction left unmatched. CDR3 DNA sequence: TGTGCCACCAGCACCCCGAGGGGACTAGCGGGGACCAATGAGCAGTTCTTC. Encoded protein: CATSTPRGLAGTNEQFF. The variable domain in full, completed from reference TRBV15 and TRBJ2-1, reads DAMVIQNPRYQVTQFGKPVTLSCSQTLNHNVMYWYQQKSSQAPKLLFHYYDKDFNNEADTPDNFQSRRPNTSFCFLDIRSPGLGDTAMYLCATSTPRGLAGTNEQFFGPGTRLTVL.

The chain combines TRBV27 with TRBJ2-1; 8 positions match TRBD1. This CDR3 has 15 residues. The germline V gene has CDR1 MNHEY and CDR2 SMNVEV (reference sequence). V was pared by 5 bases and J by 6 bases, with 9 bases of the junction left unmatched. CDR3 amino acids: CASSLRRTGINEQFF. Here the CDR3 DNA reads TGTGCCAGCAGTCTCCGCCGGACAGGGATCAATGAGCAGTTCTTC.

The rearrangement uses TRBV6-5 and TRBJ2-7; tentative D call: TRBD2 (6 bases). V was trimmed by 6 bases and J by 3 bases, leaving 18 bases between them. This CDR3 contains 15 residues. CDR1 and CDR2 from the germline V gene are MNHEY and SVGAGI. The CDR3 DNA sequence: TGTGCCAGCAGAAAAGGAGGGGAACCCAACTACGAGCAGTACTTC. This gives the protein CASRKGGEPNYEQYF.

V is TRBV7-6 and J is TRBJ2-1; 7 nucleotides match TRBD1. V lost 5 bases and J lost 7; bases outside the gene matches: 14. The V gene's germline CDR1 is SGHVS and CDR2 FNYEAQ. CDR3 length: 16 amino acids. The CDR3 sequence is CASSVRTDRIGNEQFF. The CDR3 region has the DNA TGTGCCAGCAGCGTCCGCACGGACAGGATCGGGAATGAGCAGTTCTTC.

This clone was detected a few times. This chain links TRBV6-6 with TRBJ1-2, with D unresolved. With 0 bases removed from V and 8 bases from J, the gap between germline ends came to 10 bases. Germline CDR1 reads MNHNY; CDR2 reads SVGAGI (reference sequence). The CDR3 has 13 amino acids. For the CDR3, the DNA is TGTGCCAGCAGTTACTCCCCGTCCGGGGGCTACACCTTC. This gives the protein CASSYSPSGGYTF.

The rearrangement uses TRBV5-4 and TRBJ2-7; 8 positions match TRBD2. The CDR3 consists of 18 residues. Trimming took 1 base from V and 0 from J; bases not matched to a gene: 12. Germline V lookup: CDR1 SGHNT, CDR2 YYREEE (reference sequence). This chain's CDR3 is CASSLSSGGGRYSYEQYF. Here the CDR3 DNA reads TGTGCCAGCAGCTTGTCATCGGGCGGCGGGAGGTACTCCTACGAGCAGTACTTC.

The chain joins TRBV7-8 to TRBJ1-3; the D is unclear. With 1 base removed from V and 0 bases from J, the gap between germline ends came to 13 bases. This CDR3 comprises 17 residues. CDR1 is SGHVS, CDR2 FQNEAQ, per germline. The CDR3 nucleotides are TGTGCCAGCAGCTTAGGGCGCCTGGGGTCCTCTGGAAACACCATATATTTT. This codes for CASSLGRLGSSGNTIYF.

The chain has TRBV30 and TRBJ2-5; D is unclear. Between the trimmed V and J ends, which lost 6 bases and 5 bases, there was a span of 13 bases. The CDR3 extends over 12 amino acids. Germline V CDR1 and CDR2: GTSNPN, SVGIG (reference sequence). The CDR3 loop is CACQNSRETQYF. DNA of the CDR3: TGTGCCTGCCAAAACAGCCGGGAGACCCAGTACTTC.

This clone was detected a few times. This chain connects TRBV6-5 to TRBJ2-2; D not resolved. This CDR3 is 15 amino acids long. V gave up 0 bases and J gave up 1 base, with 6 bases separating them. Looked up from germline, CDR1 is MNHEY and CDR2 is SVGAGI. The CDR3 DNA sequence: TGTGCCAGCAGTTACTCGGCAGAGAACACCGGGGAGCTGTTTTTT. This codes for CASSYSAENTGELFF.

The rearrangement links TRBV19 to TRBJ1-5; perhaps TRBD1 as D (5 bases). The germline V gene has CDR1 LNHDA and CDR2 SQIVND (reference sequence). There are 13 residues in the CDR3. The ends were cut back, 8 bases at V and 9 bases at J, with 17 bases in the middle. The DNA of the CDR3 is TGTGCCAGTGCGGGACCCCCCAGTCGGCCCCAGCATTTT. It yields the protein CASAGPPSRPQHF.

The J gene is TRBJ1-2, the V gene TRBV18; 8 bases fit TRBD1. Trimming took 0 bases from V and 12 from J; bases not matched to a gene: 6. This CDR3 contains 13 residues. Germline lookup yields CDR1 KGHSH and CDR2 LQKENI. The CDR3 DNA reads TGTGCCAGCTCACCACCGCAGGGGGCTGGTGACACCTTC. It codes for CASSPPQGAGDTF.

This chain uses TRBV5-1 with TRBJ2-7; the D call may be TRBD1 or TRBD2 (5 bases each). Germline V gene sequence: CDR1 SGHRS, CDR2 YFSETQ. The CDR3 totals 13 residues. V was trimmed by 0 bases and J by 5 bases, leaving 9 bases between them. The CDR3 bases are TGCGCCAGCAGCTTGGACGGGACCCACGAGCAGTACTTC. Amino acid sequence: CASSLDGTHEQYF.

This chain uses TRBV5-1 with TRBJ1-1, with D possibly matching TRBD1 (6 bases). V lost 6 bases and J 1 base, leaving 13 bases between the germline ends. The V gene's germline CDR1 is SGHRS and CDR2 YFSETQ. CDR3 length equals 14 residues. CDR3 sequence: CASTLTGGNTEAFF. The CDR3 bases are TGCGCCAGCACCCTGACAGGAGGGAACACTGAAGCTTTCTTT.

V gene TRBV6-5 combines with J gene TRBJ1-2, with D perhaps matching TRBD1 (5 bases). The germline V gene has CDR1 MNHEY and CDR2 SVGAGI. The V end was cut by 2 bases, the J end by 2 bases, with 12 bases between. CDR3 size: 15 residues. The CDR3 nucleotides read TGTGCCAGCAGTTACCCCAGGGCGGTGAACTATGGCTACACCTTC. It specifies CASSYPRAVNYGYTF.

This rearrangement joins TRBV19 to TRBJ2-1; TRBD2 aligns across 12 bases. The CDR3 has 17 residues. V shed 5 bases, J shed 4 bases, and the junction held 9 bases outside the gene matches. The germline CDR1 and CDR2 sequences are LNHDA and SQIVND (reference sequence). The CDR3 sequence: CASSPRTSGASYNEQFF. The CDR3 DNA follows: TGTGCCAGTAGTCCTCGGACTAGCGGGGCTTCGTACAATGAGCAGTTCTTC.

This clone was detected a few times. This chain connects TRBV28 to TRBJ1-2, with a weak D call TRBD1 (5 bases). Trimming took 3 bases from V and 4 from J, leaving 12 bases between them. This CDR3 comprises 14 residues. The germline V gene encodes CDR1 MDHEN and CDR2 SYDVKM. CDR3: CASSFTGRSYGYTF. CDR3 nucleotide sequence: TGTGCCAGCAGTTTTACAGGACGGTCCTATGGCTACACCTTC.

The chain couples TRBV4-3 to TRBJ2-1; the D is unclear. Germline CDR1 reads LGHNA; CDR2 reads YSLEER. V was shortened by 0 bases and J by 2 bases, with 8 bases between the two germline ends. CDR3 size: 15 residues. CDR3 in amino acids: CASSQEAGTYNEQFF. DNA of the CDR3: TGCGCCAGCAGCCAAGAAGCAGGTACCTACAATGAGCAGTTCTTC.

This clone appeared once. The V call is TRBV11-2, the J call TRBJ2-1; D might be TRBD1 (7 bases). The CDR3 sequence is 15 residues long. From germline, CDR1 is SGHAT and CDR2 FQNNGV. The V gene lost 4 bases and the J gene lost 2 bases, with 12 bases spanning the gap. The CDR3 spells CASSSQGGAYNEQFF. The DNA for the CDR3 is TGTGCCAGCAGCTCCCAGGGGGGCGCCTACAATGAGCAGTTCTTC.

The genes are TRBV4-2 and TRBJ2-7, with a weak D call TRBD1 (5 bases). Per the germline V gene, CDR1 is LGHNA and CDR2 is YNFKEQ. The CDR3 consists of 14 residues. V lost 5 bases and J lost 2, with 13 bases in between. CDR3 sequence: CASSLKGRPYEQYF. The CDR3 nucleotides are TGTGCCAGCAGCTTAAAGGGGCGGCCCTACGAGCAGTACTTC.

The chain joins TRBV30 to TRBJ2-6; 10 bases fit TRBD1. CDR1 and CDR2 from the germline V gene are GTSNPN and SVGIG (reference sequence). J gave up 0 bases and V 8 bases, and 10 bases lay outside the gene matches. This CDR3 spans 17 amino acids. In DNA, the CDR3 is TGTGCCAGCCGCCGGGACAGGGGTTTCTCTGGGGCCAACGTCCTGACTTTC. This codes for CASRRDRGFSGANVLTF.

The genes are TRBV15 and TRBJ2-4; D is uncertain. This CDR3 is 14 amino acids long. Germline V gene lookup returns CDR1 LNHNV and CDR2 YYDKDF (reference sequence). V lost 8 bases and J 0 bases, leaving 11 bases between the germline ends. This chain's CDR3 is CATAEYLAKNIQYF. The CDR3 DNA reads TGTGCCACCGCAGAGTATCTAGCCAAAAACATTCAGTACTTC.

CDR3 in amino acids: CASRWGRGNEQFF. The CDR3 region has the DNA TGTGCCAGCCGGTGGGGACGGGGCAATGAGCAGTTCTTC. The chain carries TRBV7-2 and TRBJ2-1; D might be TRBD1 or TRBD2, each matching 5 bases. Trimming took off 8 bases at V and 6 bases at J, with 14 bases between the two ends. CDR1 is SGHTA, CDR2 FQGNSA, per germline. This CDR3 comprises 13 residues.

The chain couples TRBV11-2 to TRBJ1-1; TRBD1 agrees at 8 bases. CDR3 length equals 16 residues. Trimming cost V 5 bases and J 10 bases; bases outside gene matches: 18. Germline CDR1 reads SGHAT; CDR2 reads FQNNGV. CDR3 in DNA: TGTGCCAGCAGCCTCCAGAAGGTACAGGGGGTTTCGGGAGCTTTCTTT. This codes for CASSLQKVQGVSGAFF.